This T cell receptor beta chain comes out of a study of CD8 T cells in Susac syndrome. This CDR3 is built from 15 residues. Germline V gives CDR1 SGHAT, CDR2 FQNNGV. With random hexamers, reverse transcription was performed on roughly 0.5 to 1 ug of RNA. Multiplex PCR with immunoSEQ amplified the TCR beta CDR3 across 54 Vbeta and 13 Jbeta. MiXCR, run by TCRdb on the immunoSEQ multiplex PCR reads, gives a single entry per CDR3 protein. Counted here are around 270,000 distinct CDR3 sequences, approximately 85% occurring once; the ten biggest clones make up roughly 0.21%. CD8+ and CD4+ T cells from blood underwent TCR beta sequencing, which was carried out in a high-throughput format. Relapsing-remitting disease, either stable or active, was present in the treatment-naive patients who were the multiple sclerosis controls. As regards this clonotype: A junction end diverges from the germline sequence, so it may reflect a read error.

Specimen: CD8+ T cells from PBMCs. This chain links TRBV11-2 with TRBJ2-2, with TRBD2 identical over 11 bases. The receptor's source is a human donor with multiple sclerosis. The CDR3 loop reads CASTLAGGMTGELFF. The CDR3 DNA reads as TGTGCCAGCACCTTAGCGGGGGGGATGACCGGGGAGCTGTTTTTT.